Shown below are 27 T cell receptor beta chains from a single sample sequenced in a study of OX40 agonist ivuxolimab in advanced cancers. The library was prepared using the immunoSEQ multiplex PCR assay. Sourced from immuneACCESS, this table was stored by TCRdb with only in-frame sequences that have V and J called. A share of the clones is absent; for the studies checked, an unresolved V gene accounts for under half, and the remainder has no known explanation. The sample table lists 68,000 or so clones, about 83% of them with a count of one. The ten biggest clones cover almost 1.5% of the sample. Sample: CD4+ or CD8+ T cells sorted from blood, taken in a trial of the OX40 agonist ivuxolimab. All receptors derive from an adult with an advanced solid tumor such as melanoma, head and neck, liver or kidney cancer.

The V call is TRBV28, the J call TRBJ2-3, with 13 bases matching TRBD2. The CDR3 totals 18 residues. The V segment lost 8 bases and the J segment 6 bases; nucleotides outside the gene matches: 17. Germline CDR1 is MDHEN and CDR2 is SYDVKM. The DNA of the CDR3 is TGTGCCAGCCCTCCCCCTACTAGCGGGGGGGCCGGGGTGGATACGCAGTATTTT. Encoded protein: CASPPPTSGGAGVDTQYF.

The chain combines TRBV19 with TRBJ1-3, with D unresolved. The CDR3 covers 16 residues. With 6 bases removed from V and 0 bases from J, the gap between germline ends came to 15 bases. The V gene's germline CDR1 is LNHDA and CDR2 SQIVND (reference sequence). CDR3 nucleotide sequence: TGTGCCAGTAGCCAATCTTCGAGCTACTCTGGAAACACCATATATTTT. Amino acid sequence: CASSQSSSYSGNTIYF. Using reference TRBV19 and TRBJ1-3 for the parts outside the CDR3, the full variable domain is DGGITQSPKYLFRKEGQNVTLSCEQNLNHDAMYWYRQDPGQGLRLIYYSQIVNDFQKGDIAEGYSVSREKKESFPLTVTSAQKNPTAFYLCASSQSSSYSGNTIYFGEGSWLTVV.

The chain links TRBV30 to TRBJ1-1, with a weak D call TRBD1 (6 bases). V was pared by 2 bases and J by 3 bases, with 7 bases between. The length of the CDR3 is 12 residues. In germline, CDR1 is GTSNPN, CDR2 SVGIG (reference sequence). CDR3 amino acids: CAWSSGDTEAFF. The CDR3 bases are TGTGCCTGGAGTTCAGGGGACACTGAAGCTTTCTTT.

The rearrangement uses TRBV5-6 and TRBJ1-3; D perhaps matches TRBD1 (5 bases). The germline CDR1 and CDR2 sequences are SGHDT and YYEEEE. V shed 4 bases and J shed 0 bases, with 11 bases lying between them. The CDR3 is 15 residues long. The DNA for the CDR3 is TGTGCCAGCAGCCTAACCGACAGCTCTGGAAACACCATATATTTT. This codes for CASSLTDSSGNTIYF.

In its sample, this clone was seen once. The chain uses TRBV12-5 and TRBJ1-2; D call uncertain. The CDR3 is made up of 13 amino acids. Germline CDR1 reads LGHNT; CDR2 reads FRNRAP. V shed 4 bases and J shed 4 bases, with 10 bases lying between them. The CDR3 is CASGSQTTYGYTF. The CDR3 coding sequence is TGTGCTAGTGGTTCACAGACAACCTATGGCTACACCTTC. Full variable domain (outside the CDR3, taken from reference TRBV12-5 and TRBJ1-2): DARVTQTPRHKVTEMGQEVTMRCQPILGHNTVFWYRQTMMQGLELLAYFRNRAPLDDSGMPKDRFSAEMPDATLATLKIQPSEPRDSAVYFCASGSQTTYGYTFGSGTRLTVV.

The chain has TRBV6-6 and TRBJ2-5; D is perhaps TRBD2 (6 bases). Between the trimmed V and J ends, which lost 10 bases and 0 bases, there was a span of 9 bases. The CDR3 runs 12 residues. Looked up from germline, CDR1 is MNHNY and CDR2 is SVGAGI (reference sequence). The DNA of the CDR3 is TGTGCCACGGGAGAATACCAAGAGACCCAGTACTTC. Protein sequence: CATGEYQETQYF.

This clone was observed many times. The chain couples TRBV19 to TRBJ1-4, with D uncertain. CDR1 is LNHDA and CDR2 is SQIVND in the germline V gene (reference sequence). Trimming cost V 7 bases and J 6 bases, with 6 bases left between them. The CDR3 loop spans 11 amino acids. The CDR3 region has the DNA TGTGCCAGTAAAAGGGATGAAAAACTGTTTTTT. The encoded protein is CASKRDEKLFF.

On this clone itself: Sequence at one end of the junction differs from germline and may be a read error. The chain couples TRBV2 to TRBJ2-4; D gene unclear. The CDR3 sequence is 14 residues long. Germline V gene sequence: CDR1 SNHLY, CDR2 FYNNEI. The CDR3 DNA follows: TGTGCCAACAGTGAAGAGTTAGCCAAAAACATTCAGTACTTC. Its protein is CANSEELAKNIQYF.

The genes are TRBV29-1 and TRBJ1-4; a weak D match, TRBD1 (6 bases). The CDR3 is 14 amino acids. Trimming shortened V by 1 base and J by 4 bases, and 10 bases separated the two germline ends. Germline V gene data show CDR1 as SQVTM and CDR2 as ANQGSEA. The CDR3 DNA reads TGCAGCGTTGAAGGCTCAGGGGATAATGAAAAACTGTTTTTT. Protein sequence: CSVEGSGDNEKLFF.

This CDR3 is CASSLGTGDEKLFF. Written as DNA, the CDR3 is TGTGCCAGCAGCCTGGGGACAGGGGATGAAAAACTGTTTTTT. The rearrangement uses TRBV5-4 and TRBJ1-4; TRBD1 agrees at 10 bases. The CDR3 is made up of 14 amino acids. V gave up 4 bases and J gave up 6 bases; unmatched junction bases: 3. CDR1 SGHNT and CDR2 YYREEE come from the germline V gene (reference sequence).

The chain has TRBV5-6 and TRBJ1-2; tentatively, D is TRBD1 (6 bases). In germline, CDR1 is SGHDT, CDR2 YYEEEE. The germline V and J ends were trimmed by 5 bases and 4 bases, with 24 bases remaining between them. The CDR3 spans 17 residues. The chain's CDR3 is CASSRPGGASSGYGYTF. The CDR3 DNA sequence: TGTGCCAGCAGTCGACCGGGGGGCGCATCGTCCGGCTATGGCTACACCTTC.

This chain connects TRBV7-9 to TRBJ2-3; the D gene is possibly TRBD1 (5 bases). Germline lookup yields CDR1 SEHNR and CDR2 FQNEAQ (reference sequence). V lost 4 bases, J lost 0 bases, and 8 bases lay in between. The CDR3 spans 14 residues. CDR3 DNA: TGTGCCAGCAGCTGGACACTGAGCACAGATACGCAGTATTTT. Its protein is CASSWTLSTDTQYF.

The chain employs TRBV18 and TRBJ2-3; D might be TRBD1 (6 bases). Germline lookup yields CDR1 KGHSH and CDR2 LQKENI. This CDR3 has 15 residues. Trimming took 4 bases from V and 3 from J, leaving 14 bases between them. The chain's CDR3 is CASSRSQGQTDTQYF. The DNA of the CDR3 is TGTGCCAGCTCACGTTCGCAGGGGCAGACAGATACGCAGTATTTT.

This clone counts as medium-sized. J is TRBJ2-4 and V is TRBV10-1; D is perhaps TRBD1 (6 bases). The CDR3 extends over 15 amino acids. The ends were cut back, 5 bases at V and 0 bases at J, with 11 bases in the middle. CDR1 WNHNN and CDR2 SYGVQD come from the germline V gene (reference sequence). CDR3 sequence: CASSPGQVAKNIQYF. DNA for the CDR3: TGCGCCAGCAGTCCGGGACAAGTAGCCAAAAACATTCAGTACTTC.

The chain uses TRBV14 and TRBJ2-7; 8 bases match TRBD1. Germline CDR1 reads SGHDN; CDR2 reads FVKESK. Trimming removed 4 bases from V and 2 bases from J; junction bases left unmatched: 4. This CDR3 has 14 amino acids. CDR3 protein: CASSLTTGAYEQYF. DNA for the CDR3: TGTGCCAGCAGCCTGACGACAGGGGCCTACGAGCAGTACTTC. Combining the CDR3 with reference TRBV14 and TRBJ2-7 gives the whole variable domain EAGVTQFPSHSVIEKGQTVTLRCDPISGHDNLYWYRRVMGKEIKFLLHFVKESKQDESGMPNNRFLAERTGGTYSTLKVQPAELEDSGVYFCASSLTTGAYEQYFGPGTRLTVT.

The rearrangement uses TRBV29-1 and TRBJ2-2; D is unclear. This CDR3 is 13 amino acids long. Germline CDR1 reads SQVTM; CDR2 reads ANQGSEA. V was trimmed by 1 base and J by 4 bases, leaving 7 bases between them. Written as DNA, the CDR3 is TGCAGCGTTGAAGGACAAACCACCGGGGAGCTGTTTTTT. Protein product: CSVEGQTTGELFF.

The chain carries TRBV5-6 and TRBJ2-5; 8 nucleotides line up with TRBD2. Losses at the gene ends were 7 bases for V and 5 bases for J; bases not matched to a gene: 10. The length of the CDR3 is 14 residues. Germline V lookup: CDR1 SGHDT, CDR2 YYEEEE. The CDR3, as DNA: TGTGCCAGCGATCGGCGGGGGGCAAAGGAGACCCAGTACTTC. The encoded protein is CASDRRGAKETQYF.

V gene TRBV29-1 combines with J gene TRBJ1-3; 9 bases fit TRBD1. The V and J ends lost 3 bases and 3 bases, in that order; junction bases with no gene match: 3. The CDR3 extends over 14 amino acids. Per germline, CDR1 SQVTM and CDR2 ANQGSEA. The CDR3 nucleotides are TGCAGCGTTGACTTGACAGGGGGTGGAAACACCATATATTTT. This translates into CSVDLTGGGNTIYF.

This sequence joins TRBV7-2 and TRBJ1-1; TRBD1 might be the D (5 bases). The CDR3 is 11 amino acids. The V gene lost 5 bases and the J gene lost 6 bases, with 7 bases spanning the gap. CDR1 is SGHTA and CDR2 is FQGNSA in the germline V gene. The CDR3 spells CASSQGSEAFF. The CDR3 coding sequence is TGTGCCAGCAGCCAGGGCTCTGAAGCTTTCTTT.

The chain employs TRBV7-9 and TRBJ1-6, with TRBD1 as a possible D gene (5 bases). The germline V gene has CDR1 SEHNR and CDR2 FQNEAQ (reference sequence). The CDR3 consists of 16 residues. The V gene lost 4 bases and the J gene lost 5 bases, with 15 bases spanning the gap. The CDR3 DNA follows: TGTGCCAGCAGCTCTTTCGGCGGAGGGGATAATTCACCCCTCCACTTT. This translates into CASSSFGGGDNSPLHF.

V and J are TRBV11-3 and TRBJ2-7; D perhaps matches TRBD2 (6 bases). In germline, CDR1 is SGHNT, CDR2 YENEEA. This CDR3 comprises 14 residues. V was pared by 5 bases and J by 2 bases, with 13 bases between. The CDR3 protein is CASSPSRGTYEQYF. The CDR3 nucleotides read TGTGCCAGCAGCCCCAGCCGGGGGACCTACGAGCAGTACTTC. The entire variable domain, with the rest obtained from reference TRBV11-3 and TRBJ2-7, is as follows: EAGVVQSPRYKIIEKKQPVAFWCNPISGHNTLYWYLQNLGQGPELLIRYENEEAVDDSQLPKDRFSAERLKGVDSTLKIQPAELGDSAVYLCASSPSRGTYEQYFGPGTRLTVT.

The chain couples TRBV6-5 to TRBJ2-7, with 12 bases fitting TRBD1. The germline V gene has CDR1 MNHEY and CDR2 SVGAGI. The CDR3 has 14 amino acids. V trimming: 6 bases; J trimming: 6 bases; junction bases outside the gene matches: 6. This CDR3 is CASRGQGAPAEQYF. CDR3 in DNA: TGTGCCAGCAGGGGACAGGGGGCCCCGGCCGAGCAGTACTTC.

The chain combines TRBV12-5 with TRBJ1-1, with 7 bases lining up with TRBD1. Germline loops: CDR1 LGHNT, CDR2 FRNRAP. The trim removed 4 bases at V and 1 base at J, leaving 3 bases unmatched. The CDR3 covers 14 residues. This CDR3 is CASGSDRWNTEAFF. The DNA of the CDR3 is TGTGCTAGTGGTTCGGACAGGTGGAACACTGAAGCTTTCTTT.

This clone was counted only a few times. This chain links TRBV10-1 with TRBJ1-3; possibly TRBD1 for D (5 bases). Per germline, CDR1 WNHNN and CDR2 SYGVQD (reference sequence). V was clipped by 7 bases and J by 0 bases, with 13 bases between them. The CDR3 runs to 15 residues. CDR3 protein: CASTAGGSSGNTIYF. CDR3 nucleotides: TGCGCCAGCACCGCTGGGGGGTCCTCTGGAAACACCATATATTTT.

This rearrangement joins TRBV7-2 to TRBJ1-1; possible D gene TRBD1, 5 bases. Trimming took 2 bases from V and 5 from J, leaving 9 bases between them. Germline V gene sequence: CDR1 SGHTA, CDR2 FQGNSA. The CDR3 loop spans 13 amino acids. The CDR3 region is CASSLRAGTEAFF. The CDR3 nucleotides are TGTGCCAGCAGCTTAAGGGCAGGGACTGAAGCTTTCTTT.

The chain carries TRBV10-3 and TRBJ1-2, with a possible D match to TRBD1 (6 bases). The CDR3 contains 15 residues. V lost 0 bases, J lost 0 bases, and 8 bases lay in between. Per germline, CDR1 ENHRY and CDR2 SYGVKD. The CDR3 is CAISESDSSNYGYTF. Here the CDR3 DNA reads TGTGCCATCAGTGAGTCGGACAGCTCTAACTATGGCTACACCTTC.

This sequence joins TRBV7-8 and TRBJ2-5; 8 bases fit TRBD1. The CDR3 loop spans 15 amino acids. Germline V gene lookup returns CDR1 SGHVS and CDR2 FQNEAQ. V lost 1 base to trimming and J lost 5 bases; unmatched junction nucleotides: 6. This CDR3 reads CASSLGQGSGETQYF. Written as DNA, the CDR3 is TGTGCCAGCAGCTTAGGACAGGGGAGCGGGGAGACCCAGTACTTC.